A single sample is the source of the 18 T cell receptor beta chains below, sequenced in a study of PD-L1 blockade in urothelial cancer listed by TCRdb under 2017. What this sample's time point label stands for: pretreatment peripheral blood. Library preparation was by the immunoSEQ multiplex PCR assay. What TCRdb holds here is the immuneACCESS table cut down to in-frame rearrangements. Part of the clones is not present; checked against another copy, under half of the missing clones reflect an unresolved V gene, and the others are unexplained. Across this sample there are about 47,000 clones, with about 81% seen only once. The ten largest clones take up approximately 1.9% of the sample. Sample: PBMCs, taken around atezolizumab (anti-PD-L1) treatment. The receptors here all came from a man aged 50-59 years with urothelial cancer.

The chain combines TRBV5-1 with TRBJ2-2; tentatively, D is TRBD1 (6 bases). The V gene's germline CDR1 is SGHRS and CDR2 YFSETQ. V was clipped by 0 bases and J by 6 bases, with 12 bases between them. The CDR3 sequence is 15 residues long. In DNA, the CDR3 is TGCGCCAGCAGCTTGGTTGGGGGCGACGCCGGGGAGCTGTTTTTT. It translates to CASSLVGGDAGELFF.

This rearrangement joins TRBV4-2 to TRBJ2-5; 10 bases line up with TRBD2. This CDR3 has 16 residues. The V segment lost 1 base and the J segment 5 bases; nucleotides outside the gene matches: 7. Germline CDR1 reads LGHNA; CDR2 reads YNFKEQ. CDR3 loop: CASSQGRTSGSETQYF. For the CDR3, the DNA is TGTGCCAGCAGCCAAGGTAGGACTAGCGGATCGGAGACCCAGTACTTC.

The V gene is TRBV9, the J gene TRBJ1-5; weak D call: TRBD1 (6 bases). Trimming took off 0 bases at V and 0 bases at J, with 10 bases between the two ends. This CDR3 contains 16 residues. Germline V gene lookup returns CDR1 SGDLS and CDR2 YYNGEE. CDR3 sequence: CASSVGGQTSNQPQHF. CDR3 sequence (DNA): TGTGCCAGCAGCGTAGGAGGACAGACTAGCAATCAGCCCCAGCATTTT.

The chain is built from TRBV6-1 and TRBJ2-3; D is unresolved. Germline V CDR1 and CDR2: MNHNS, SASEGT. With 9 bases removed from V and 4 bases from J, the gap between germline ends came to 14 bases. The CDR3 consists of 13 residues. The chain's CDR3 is CASSSHPPDTQYF. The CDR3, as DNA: TGTGCCAGTTCGAGCCACCCCCCAGATACGCAGTATTTT.

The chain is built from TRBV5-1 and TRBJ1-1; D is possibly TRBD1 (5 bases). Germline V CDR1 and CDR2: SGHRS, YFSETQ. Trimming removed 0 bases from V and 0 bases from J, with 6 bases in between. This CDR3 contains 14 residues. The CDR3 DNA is TGCGCCAGCAGCTTGGACAGGCTGAACACTGAAGCTTTCTTT. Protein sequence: CASSLDRLNTEAFF.

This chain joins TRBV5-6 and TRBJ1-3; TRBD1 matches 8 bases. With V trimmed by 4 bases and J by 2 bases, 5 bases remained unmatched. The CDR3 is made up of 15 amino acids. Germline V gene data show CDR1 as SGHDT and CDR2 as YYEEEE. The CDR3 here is CASSLLDRAGNTIYF. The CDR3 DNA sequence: TGTGCCAGCAGCCTGCTGGACAGGGCTGGAAACACCATATATTTT.

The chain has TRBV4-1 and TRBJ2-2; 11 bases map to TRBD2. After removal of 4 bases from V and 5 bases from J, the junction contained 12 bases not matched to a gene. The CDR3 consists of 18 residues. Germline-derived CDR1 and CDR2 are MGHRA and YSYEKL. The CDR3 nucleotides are TGCGCCAGCAGCCGGATAAGTACTAGCGGGGGAGGGACCGGGGAGCTGTTTTTT. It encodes CASSRISTSGGGTGELFF.

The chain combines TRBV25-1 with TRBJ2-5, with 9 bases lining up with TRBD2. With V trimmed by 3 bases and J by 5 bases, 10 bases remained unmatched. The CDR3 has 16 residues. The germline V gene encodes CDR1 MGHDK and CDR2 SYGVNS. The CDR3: CASSDPGRGGLETQYF. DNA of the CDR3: TGTGCCAGCAGTGACCCCGGGCGGGGGGGGCTGGAGACCCAGTACTTC.

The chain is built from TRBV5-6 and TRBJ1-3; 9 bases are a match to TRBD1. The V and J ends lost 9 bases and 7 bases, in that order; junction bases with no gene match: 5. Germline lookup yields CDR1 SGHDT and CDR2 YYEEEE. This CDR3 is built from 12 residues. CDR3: CATQDRGNTIYF. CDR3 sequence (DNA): TGTGCCACCCAGGACAGGGGTAACACCATATATTTT.

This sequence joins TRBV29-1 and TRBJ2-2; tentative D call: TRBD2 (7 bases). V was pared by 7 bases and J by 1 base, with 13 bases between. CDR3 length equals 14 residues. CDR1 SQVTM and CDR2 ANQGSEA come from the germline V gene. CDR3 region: CSAEGGMNTGELFF. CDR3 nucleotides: TGCAGCGCCGAGGGGGGGATGAACACCGGGGAGCTGTTTTTT.

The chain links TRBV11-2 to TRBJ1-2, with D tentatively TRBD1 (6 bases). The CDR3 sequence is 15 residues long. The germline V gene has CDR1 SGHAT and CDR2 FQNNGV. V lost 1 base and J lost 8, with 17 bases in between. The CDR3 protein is CASSLGDTGIFGYTF. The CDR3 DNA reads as TGTGCCAGCAGCTTAGGAGATACAGGGATCTTCGGCTACACCTTC.

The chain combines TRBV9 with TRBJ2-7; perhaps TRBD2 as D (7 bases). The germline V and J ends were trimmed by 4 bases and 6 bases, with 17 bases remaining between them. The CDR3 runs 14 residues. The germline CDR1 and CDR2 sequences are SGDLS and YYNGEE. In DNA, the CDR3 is TGTGCCAGCAGCCCAACGTGGGGAGGGGGCGAGCAGTACTTC. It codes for CASSPTWGGGEQYF.

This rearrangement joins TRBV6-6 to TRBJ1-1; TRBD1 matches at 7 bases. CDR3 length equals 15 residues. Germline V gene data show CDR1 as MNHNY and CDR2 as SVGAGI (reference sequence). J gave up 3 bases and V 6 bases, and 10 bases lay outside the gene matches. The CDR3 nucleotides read TGTGCCAGCAGCTTAGGAGGGGGCAGGGACACTGAAGCTTTCTTT. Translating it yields CASSLGGGRDTEAFF.

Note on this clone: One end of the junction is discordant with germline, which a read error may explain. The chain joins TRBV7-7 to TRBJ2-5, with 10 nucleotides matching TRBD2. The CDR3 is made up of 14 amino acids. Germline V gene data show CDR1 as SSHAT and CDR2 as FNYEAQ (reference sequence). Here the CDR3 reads CASSFRLAGETQYF. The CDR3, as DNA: TGTGCTAGCAGCTTCAGACTAGCGGGAGAGACCCAGTACTTC.

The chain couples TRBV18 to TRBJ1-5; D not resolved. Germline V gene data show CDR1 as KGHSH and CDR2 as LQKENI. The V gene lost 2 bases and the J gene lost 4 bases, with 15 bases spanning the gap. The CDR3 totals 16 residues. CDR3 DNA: TGTGCCAGCTCACCAAAGGAGGGTTGGGGTAATCAGCCCCAGCATTTT. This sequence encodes CASSPKEGWGNQPQHF.

The CDR3 loop reads CASSFGDEQFF. In DNA form, the CDR3 reads TGTGCCAGCAGCTTCGGGGATGAGCAGTTCTTC. This chain joins TRBV7-9 and TRBJ2-1; weak D call: TRBD2 (5 bases). This CDR3 has 11 residues. Germline values: CDR1 SEHNR, CDR2 FQNEAQ (reference sequence). The germline V and J ends were trimmed by 3 bases and 8 bases, with 5 bases remaining between them.

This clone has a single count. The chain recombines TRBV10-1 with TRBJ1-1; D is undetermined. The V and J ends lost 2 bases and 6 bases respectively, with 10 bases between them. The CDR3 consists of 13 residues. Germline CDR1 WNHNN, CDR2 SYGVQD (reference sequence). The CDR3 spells CASSESGISEAFF. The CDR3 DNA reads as TGCGCCAGCAGTGAGAGCGGGATATCTGAAGCTTTCTTT.

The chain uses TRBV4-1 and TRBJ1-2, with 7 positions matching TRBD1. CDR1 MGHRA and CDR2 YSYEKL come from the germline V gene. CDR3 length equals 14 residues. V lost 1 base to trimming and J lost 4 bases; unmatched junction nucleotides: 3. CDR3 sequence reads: CASSQGQGSYGYTF. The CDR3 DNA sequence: TGCGCCAGCAGCCAAGGACAGGGTAGCTATGGCTACACCTTC.